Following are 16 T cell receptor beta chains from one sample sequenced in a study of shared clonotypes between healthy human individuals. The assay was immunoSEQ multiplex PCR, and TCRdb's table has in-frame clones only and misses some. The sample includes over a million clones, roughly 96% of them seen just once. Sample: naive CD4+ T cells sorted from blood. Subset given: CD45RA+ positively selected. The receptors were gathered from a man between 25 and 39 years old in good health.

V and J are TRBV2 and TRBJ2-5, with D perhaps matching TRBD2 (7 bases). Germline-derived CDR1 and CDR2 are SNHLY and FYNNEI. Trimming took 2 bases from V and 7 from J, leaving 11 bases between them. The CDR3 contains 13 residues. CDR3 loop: CASSERGGPTQYF. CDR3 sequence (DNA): TGTGCCAGCAGTGAAAGGGGGGGCCCGACCCAGTACTTC.

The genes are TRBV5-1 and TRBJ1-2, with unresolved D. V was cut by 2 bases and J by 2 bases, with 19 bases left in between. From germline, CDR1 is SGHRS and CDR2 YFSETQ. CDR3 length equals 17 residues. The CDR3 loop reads CASSLEPPESENYGYTF. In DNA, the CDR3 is TGCGCCAGCAGCTTAGAACCTCCTGAGTCCGAGAACTATGGCTACACCTTC.

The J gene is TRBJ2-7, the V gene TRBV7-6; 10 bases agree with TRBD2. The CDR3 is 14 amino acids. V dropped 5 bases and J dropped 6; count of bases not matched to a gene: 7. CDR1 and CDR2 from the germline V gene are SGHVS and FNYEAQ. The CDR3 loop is CASSQQGLAIEQYF. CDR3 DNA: TGTGCCAGCAGCCAGCAGGGACTAGCGATCGAGCAGTACTTC.

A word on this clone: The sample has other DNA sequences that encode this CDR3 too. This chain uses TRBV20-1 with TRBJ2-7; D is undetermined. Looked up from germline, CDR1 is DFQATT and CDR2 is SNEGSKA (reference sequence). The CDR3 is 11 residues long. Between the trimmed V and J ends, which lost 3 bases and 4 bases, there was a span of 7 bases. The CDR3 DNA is TGCAGTGCTAGGGCCAGATACGAGCAGTACTTC. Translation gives CSARARYEQYF.

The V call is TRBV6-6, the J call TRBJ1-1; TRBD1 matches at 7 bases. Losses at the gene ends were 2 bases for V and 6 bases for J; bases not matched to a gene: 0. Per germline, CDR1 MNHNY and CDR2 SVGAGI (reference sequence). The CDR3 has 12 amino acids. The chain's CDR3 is CASSYDRAEAFF. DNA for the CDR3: TGTGCCAGCAGTTACGACAGGGCTGAAGCTTTCTTT.

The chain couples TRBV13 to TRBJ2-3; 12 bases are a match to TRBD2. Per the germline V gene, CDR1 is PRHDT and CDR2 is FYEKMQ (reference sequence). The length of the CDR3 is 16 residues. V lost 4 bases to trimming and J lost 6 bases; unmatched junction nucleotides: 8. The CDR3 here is CASSWTSGKFRDTQYF. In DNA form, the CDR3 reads TGTGCCAGCAGCTGGACTAGCGGGAAGTTTCGGGATACGCAGTATTTT.

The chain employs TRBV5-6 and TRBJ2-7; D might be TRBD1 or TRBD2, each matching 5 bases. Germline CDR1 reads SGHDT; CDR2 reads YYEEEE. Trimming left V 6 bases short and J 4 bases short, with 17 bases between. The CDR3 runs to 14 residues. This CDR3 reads CASKWGFSSYEQYF. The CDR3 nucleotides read TGTGCCAGCAAGTGGGGGTTTTCGTCGTACGAGCAGTACTTC.

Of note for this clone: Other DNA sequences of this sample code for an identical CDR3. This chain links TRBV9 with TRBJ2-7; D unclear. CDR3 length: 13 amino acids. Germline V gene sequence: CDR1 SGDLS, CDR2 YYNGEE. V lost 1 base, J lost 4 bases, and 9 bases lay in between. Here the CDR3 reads CASSVTPGYEQYF. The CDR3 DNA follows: TGTGCCAGCAGCGTAACCCCCGGATACGAGCAGTACTTC.

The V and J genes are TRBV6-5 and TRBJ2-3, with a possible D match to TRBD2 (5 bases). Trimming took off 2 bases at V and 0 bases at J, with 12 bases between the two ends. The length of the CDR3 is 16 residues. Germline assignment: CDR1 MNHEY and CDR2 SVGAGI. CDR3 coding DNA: TGTGCCAGCAGTTACGCTTTCCCTAGCAGCACAGATACGCAGTATTTT. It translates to CASSYAFPSSTDTQYF.

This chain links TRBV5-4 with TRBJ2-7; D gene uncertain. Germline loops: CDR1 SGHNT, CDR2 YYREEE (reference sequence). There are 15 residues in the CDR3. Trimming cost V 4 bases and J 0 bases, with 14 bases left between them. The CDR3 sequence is CASSGAHLSSYEQYF. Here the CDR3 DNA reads TGTGCCAGCAGCGGCGCCCACCTGAGCTCCTACGAGCAGTACTTC.

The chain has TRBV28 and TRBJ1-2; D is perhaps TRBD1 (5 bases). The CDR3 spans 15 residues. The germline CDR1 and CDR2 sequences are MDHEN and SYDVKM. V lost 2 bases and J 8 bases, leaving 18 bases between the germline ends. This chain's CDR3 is CASSLGRGRQGGYTF. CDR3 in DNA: TGTGCCAGCAGTTTAGGGCGGGGCAGGCAGGGAGGCTACACCTTC.

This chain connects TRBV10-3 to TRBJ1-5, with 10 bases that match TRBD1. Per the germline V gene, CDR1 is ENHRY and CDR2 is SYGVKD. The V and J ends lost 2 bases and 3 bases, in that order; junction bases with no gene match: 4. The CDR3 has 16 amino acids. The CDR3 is CAISETGQGFNQPQHF. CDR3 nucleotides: TGTGCCATCAGTGAGACGGGACAGGGGTTCAATCAGCCCCAGCATTTT.

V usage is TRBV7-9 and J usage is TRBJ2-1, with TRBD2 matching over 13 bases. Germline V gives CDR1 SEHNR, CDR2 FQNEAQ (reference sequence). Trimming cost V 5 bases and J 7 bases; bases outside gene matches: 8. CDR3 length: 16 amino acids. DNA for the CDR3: TGTGCCAGCAGCCCCCGGACTAGCGGGAGTACAAATGAGCAGTTCTTC. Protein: CASSPRTSGSTNEQFF.

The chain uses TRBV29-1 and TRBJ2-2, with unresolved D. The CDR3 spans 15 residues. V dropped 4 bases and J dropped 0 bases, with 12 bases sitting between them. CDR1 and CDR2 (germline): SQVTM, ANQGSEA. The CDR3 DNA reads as TGCAGCGTTGTTGCGGCGGCATCGAACACCGGGGAGCTGTTTTTT. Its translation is CSVVAAASNTGELFF.

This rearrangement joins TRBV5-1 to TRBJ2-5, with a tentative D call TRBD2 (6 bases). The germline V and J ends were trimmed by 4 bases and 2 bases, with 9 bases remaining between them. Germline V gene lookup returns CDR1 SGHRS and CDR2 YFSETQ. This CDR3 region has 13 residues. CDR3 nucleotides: TGCGCCAGCAGCGAACGGGGGCAAGAGACCCAGTACTTC. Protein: CASSERGQETQYF.

CDR3 protein: CASSPSGVTQHF. The CDR3 coding sequence is TGTGCCAGTAGTCCCTCCGGGGTAACCCAGCATTTT. The chain has TRBV19 and TRBJ1-5; no reliable D call. Germline CDR1 reads LNHDA; CDR2 reads SQIVND (reference sequence). The CDR3 consists of 12 residues. V lost 5 bases, J lost 11 bases, and 13 bases lay in between.